The next 22 T cell receptor beta chains were all read from a single sample in a study of cytomegalovirus exposure and HLA in healthy donors. Researchers ran the PCR with 60 Vbeta and 13 Jbeta primers. The protocol was immunoSEQ multiplex PCR, while the TCRdb copy is restricted to in-frame clones and leaves out a portion. The sample yields about 170,000 clones, 82% seen once. Input material: PBMCs. The receptors were gathered from a male donor in good health and CMV-seronegative.

The CDR3 DNA follows: TGTGCCAGCTCTCCAAGACTAGCGGGGGGCCCCAGGGATGAGCAGTTCTTC. Residues: CASSPRLAGGPRDEQFF. V is TRBV18 and J is TRBJ2-1; 13 bases map to TRBD2. This CDR3 has 17 residues. The germline V gene encodes CDR1 KGHSH and CDR2 LQKENI. V was pared by 6 bases and J by 8 bases, with 13 bases of the junction left unmatched.

About this clone itself: Other DNA sequences in the same sample also yield this CDR3. This chain links TRBV9 with TRBJ1-1, with D unresolved. The germline gives CDR1 SGDLS, CDR2 YYNGEE. This CDR3 is 14 amino acids long. V lost 0 bases and J lost 0, with 6 bases in between. The CDR3 region has the DNA TGTGCCAGCAGCGTAGGACAAATGAACACTGAAGCTTTCTTT. Encoded protein: CASSVGQMNTEAFF.

The V gene is TRBV13, the J gene TRBJ2-3; D unresolved. CDR1 is PRHDT and CDR2 is FYEKMQ in the germline V gene (reference sequence). The V end lost 0 bases, the J end lost 8 bases, and 12 bases lay between the germline ends. The CDR3 extends over 14 amino acids. The CDR3 DNA sequence: TGTGCCAGCAGCTTAGGGCAGGTGGCCGCTACGCAGTATTTT. It encodes CASSLGQVAATQYF.

This sequence joins TRBV7-9 and TRBJ1-1; the match to TRBD1 covers 10 bases. The CDR3 loop spans 14 amino acids. Unmatched junction bases numbered 5, after V lost 6 bases and J lost 4 bases. Germline V gene lookup returns CDR1 SEHNR and CDR2 FQNEAQ (reference sequence). This CDR3 is CASSYDRGPTEAFF. The CDR3 bases are TGTGCCAGCAGTTACGACAGGGGGCCCACTGAAGCTTTCTTT.

The chain links TRBV18 to TRBJ1-6, with a weak D call TRBD1 (5 bases). The germline V gene encodes CDR1 KGHSH and CDR2 LQKENI. The germline V and J ends were trimmed by 3 bases and 10 bases, with 10 bases remaining between them. This CDR3 has 13 residues. CDR3: CASSPGLESPLHF. Written as DNA, the CDR3 is TGTGCCAGCTCACCGGGGCTGGAATCACCCCTCCACTTT.

The rearrangement joins TRBV18 to TRBJ2-1; D is perhaps TRBD2 (8 bases). CDR3 length equals 18 residues. In germline, CDR1 is KGHSH, CDR2 LQKENI. V was clipped by 2 bases and J by 6 bases, with 23 bases between them. This CDR3 reads CASSPAPGTREGANEQFF. CDR3 DNA sequence: TGTGCCAGCTCACCAGCTCCCGGGACTAGGGAGGGGGCCAATGAGCAGTTCTTC.

The gene calls are TRBV9 and TRBJ1-2; D not certain. There are 15 residues in the CDR3. Germline V gene data show CDR1 as SGDLS and CDR2 as YYNGEE. Trimming took off 4 bases at V and 2 bases at J, with 15 bases between the two ends. CDR3 nucleotides: TGTGCCAGCAGCCCGAGCTCAGGCGAAAACTATGGCTACACCTTC. Translated, it gives CASSPSSGENYGYTF.

The sample holds one count of this clone. V gene TRBV19 combines with J gene TRBJ1-1; D gene uncertain. Germline values: CDR1 LNHDA, CDR2 SQIVND (reference sequence). The CDR3 has 15 amino acids. With 6 bases removed from V and 4 bases from J, the gap between germline ends came to 18 bases. The CDR3 loop reads CASSEYAGRGTEAFF. Here the CDR3 DNA reads TGTGCCAGTAGCGAATACGCCGGGCGGGGCACTGAAGCTTTCTTT.

The chain combines TRBV5-4 with TRBJ2-7; a possible D gene is TRBD2 (5 bases). CDR1 and CDR2 (germline): SGHNT, YYREEE (reference sequence). Trimming stripped 4 bases from V and 7 bases from J, with 12 bases between. The CDR3 length is 12 residues. CDR3 residues: CASSGPGWEQYF. DNA for the CDR3: TGTGCCAGCAGCGGTCCGGGATGGGAGCAGTACTTC.

CDR3 sequence (DNA): TGTGCCAGCAGCCGTTACCCGGGACAACAAAATCAGCCCCAGCATTTT. It encodes CASSRYPGQQNQPQHF. The chain has TRBV5-6 and TRBJ1-5; tentatively, D is TRBD1 (6 bases). Germline loops: CDR1 SGHDT, CDR2 YYEEEE. V lost 4 bases and J lost 4, with 18 bases in between. The CDR3 consists of 16 residues.

The chain has TRBV19 and TRBJ2-2; weak D call: TRBD1 (5 bases). Trimming shortened V by 9 bases and J by 0 bases, and 11 bases separated the two germline ends. From germline, CDR1 is LNHDA and CDR2 SQIVND (reference sequence). The CDR3 totals 14 residues. The CDR3 here is CASQQAPNTGELFF. The CDR3 DNA follows: TGTGCCAGCCAACAGGCCCCGAACACCGGGGAGCTGTTTTTT.

The chain uses TRBV29-1 and TRBJ2-1; D call uncertain. V was shortened by 7 bases and J by 0 bases, with 7 bases between the two germline ends. Germline V gene data show CDR1 as SQVTM and CDR2 as ANQGSEA. The CDR3 has 12 amino acids. The CDR3 nucleotides are TGCAGCGCTGTGAGCTCCTACAATGAGCAGTTCTTC. The encoded protein is CSAVSSYNEQFF.

The rearrangement joins TRBV21-1 to TRBJ1-5; the table's D call TRBD1 went unverified against the DNA. TRBV21-1 is designated a pseudogene. The CDR3 loop spans 13 amino acids. The CDR3 loop reads CASSRPRQLPQHF. CDR3 sequence (DNA): TGTGCCAGCAGCAGACCAAGACAGCTACCCCAGCATTTT.

This chain joins TRBV6-6 and TRBJ2-1, with TRBD2 matching over 16 bases. The CDR3 loop spans 15 amino acids. Losses at the gene ends were 5 bases for V and 8 bases for J; bases not matched to a gene: 3. Germline-derived CDR1 and CDR2 are MNHNY and SVGAGI (reference sequence). The CDR3 here is CASSTGLAGGDEQFF. CDR3 bases: TGTGCCAGCAGTACGGGACTAGCGGGAGGGGATGAGCAGTTCTTC.

The CDR3 protein is CASSDGGFNQPQHF. The DNA of the CDR3 is TGTGCCAGCAGTGACGGGGGTTTCAATCAGCCCCAGCATTTT. V is TRBV2 and J is TRBJ1-5, with a possible D match to TRBD1 (5 bases). The CDR3 totals 14 residues. Germline-derived CDR1 and CDR2 are SNHLY and FYNNEI. Trimming left V 3 bases short and J 3 bases short, with 9 bases between.

The V call is TRBV19, the J call TRBJ2-5; TRBD1 aligns across 11 bases. Trimming removed 7 bases from V and 5 bases from J; junction bases left unmatched: 6. Germline CDR1 is LNHDA and CDR2 is SQIVND (reference sequence). This CDR3 spans 14 amino acids. Written as DNA, the CDR3 is TGTGCCAGTACTCGGACAGGGGGCCCTGAGACCCAGTACTTC. Its protein is CASTRTGGPETQYF.

The chain is built from TRBV30 and TRBJ1-3; no clear D gene. This CDR3 contains 14 residues. The germline V and J ends were trimmed by 6 bases and 2 bases, with 14 bases remaining between them. Germline V gives CDR1 GTSNPN, CDR2 SVGIG (reference sequence). CDR3 coding DNA: TGTGCCTGCAAAAACCCGGGGACTGGAAACACCATATATTTT. Translation: CACKNPGTGNTIYF.

For this clone: An end of the junction does not agree with germline; a read error may underlie this. This specimen includes other DNA sequences encoding the same CDR3. CDR3 region: CASSLAHSGGANPPDTQYF. For the CDR3, the DNA is TGTGCCAGCAGTTTAGCGCACAGCGGGGGGGCGAACCCGCCAGATACGCAGTATTTT. The rearrangement links TRBV7-9 to TRBJ2-3; 10 nucleotides match TRBD2. The CDR3 sequence is 19 residues long. Germline V lookup: CDR1 SEHNR, CDR2 FQNEAQ (reference sequence).

The chain carries TRBV19 and TRBJ1-2; 8 bases match TRBD1. V shed 4 bases and J 4 bases; nucleotides not matched to a gene: 8. CDR3 size: 15 residues. Looked up from germline, CDR1 is LNHDA and CDR2 is SQIVND (reference sequence). The CDR3 protein is CASSTRDRLAYGYTF. CDR3 bases: TGTGCCAGTAGTACCCGGGACAGGTTGGCCTATGGCTACACCTTC.

V is TRBV14 and J is TRBJ1-6; 10 bases agree with TRBD1. The V and J ends lost 1 base and 9 bases, in that order; junction bases with no gene match: 3. Per the germline V gene, CDR1 is SGHDN and CDR2 is FVKESK. This CDR3 is built from 15 residues. The CDR3 protein is CASSQGWTGGSPLHF. CDR3 coding DNA: TGTGCCAGCAGCCAAGGATGGACAGGGGGTTCACCCCTCCACTTT.

This chain uses TRBV9 with TRBJ1-4, with 9 nucleotides matching TRBD1. The CDR3 spans 15 residues. Germline V gives CDR1 SGDLS, CDR2 YYNGEE. J was trimmed by 6 bases and V by 4 bases; bases with no gene match: 7. CDR3 residues: CASSSSGTGYEKLFF. For the CDR3, the DNA is TGTGCCAGCAGCTCGTCCGGGACAGGGTATGAAAAACTGTTTTTT.

The chain has TRBV7-3 and TRBJ2-1; D perhaps matches TRBD2 (7 bases). The CDR3 has 18 amino acids. V gave up 5 bases and J gave up 6 bases, with 26 bases separating them. The V gene's germline CDR1 is SGHTA and CDR2 FQGTGA. The CDR3 coding sequence is TGTGCCAGCAGCCCCTGGGGGGCTAGCGGCCGAGGGGTCAATGAGCAGTTCTTC. Translated, it gives CASSPWGASGRGVNEQFF.